A single sample gave rise to the 24 T cell receptor beta chains below, sequenced in a study of T cell responses to AZD1222 COVID-19 vaccine. Sequencing was performed with immunoSEQ multiplex PCR; in TCRdb, only in-frame clones are kept and a portion is missing. The profile shows about 110,000 clones, approximately 91% of them singletons. The material sequenced was peripheral blood, taken on day 0 of AZD1222 vaccination. Source of these receptors: an adult in good health.

The V and J genes are TRBV7-3 and TRBJ1-2, with 7 bases that match TRBD1. Germline V lookup: CDR1 SGHTA, CDR2 FQGTGA. V dropped 1 base and J dropped 5; count of bases not matched to a gene: 4. The CDR3 spans 14 residues. Here the CDR3 reads CASSLKGTEYGYTF. The CDR3 DNA follows: TGTGCCAGCAGCTTAAAAGGGACAGAGTATGGCTACACCTTC.

This CDR3 is CASSQGRKSEQYV. CDR3 sequence (DNA): TGTGCCAGCAGCCAAGGCAGAAAAAGCGAGCAGTACGTC. The rearrangement uses TRBV14 and TRBJ2-7; D remains unclear. CDR3 length: 13 residues. Germline V lookup: CDR1 SGHDN, CDR2 FVKESK. The V end lost 1 base, the J end lost 6 bases, and 10 bases lay between the germline ends.

The chain combines TRBV6-1 with TRBJ1-5, with D hard to call. Trimming removed 3 bases at V and 4 bases at J, with 7 bases between. Germline CDR1 is MNHNS and CDR2 is SASEGT. The CDR3 sequence is 13 residues long. The CDR3 protein is CASSEARNQPQHF. In nucleotides, the CDR3 is TGTGCCAGCAGTGAGGCTAGGAATCAGCCCCAGCATTTT.

This clone was seen only a few times. The chain joins TRBV27 to TRBJ2-2; TRBD1 might be the D (5 bases). Trimming pared 2 bases from V and 5 bases from J, leaving 6 bases between. Germline V CDR1 and CDR2: MNHEY, SMNVEV (reference sequence). The CDR3 contains 13 residues. The CDR3, as DNA: TGTGCCAGCAGTTTAGCAGGGACCGGGGAGCTGTTTTTT. Protein product: CASSLAGTGELFF.

The rearrangement uses TRBV30 and TRBJ2-3; D unresolved. The CDR3 sequence is 14 residues long. The V end lost 3 bases, the J end lost 6 bases, and 16 bases lay between the germline ends. Germline-derived CDR1 and CDR2 are GTSNPN and SVGIG (reference sequence). CDR3 residues: CAWSPRARRDTQYF. The DNA for the CDR3 is TGTGCCTGGAGCCCGAGAGCACGCCGGGATACGCAGTATTTT.

This chain connects TRBV12-3 or TRBV12-4 to TRBJ1-2, with D uncertain. The CDR3 length is 13 residues. Trimming removed 10 bases at V and 6 bases at J, with 18 bases between. The CDR3 DNA reads as TGTGCCACCGGTCCAGCCCCTAGGGATGGCTACACCTTC. This translates into CATGPAPRDGYTF.

This clone occurred once. The V call is TRBV19, the J call TRBJ1-5; D may be TRBD1 (6 bases). The germline V gene has CDR1 LNHDA and CDR2 SQIVND (reference sequence). The ends were cut back, 4 bases at V and 4 bases at J, with 8 bases in the middle. The CDR3 extends over 13 amino acids. In DNA form, the CDR3 reads TGTGCCAGTAGTACCCAGGGGAATCAGCCCCAGCATTTT. Translated, it gives CASSTQGNQPQHF.

This rearrangement joins TRBV5-1 to TRBJ2-3; TRBD1 is a possible D gene (6 bases). CDR1 is SGHRS, CDR2 YFSETQ, per germline. Trimming cost V 2 bases and J 2 bases, with 9 bases left between them. The length of the CDR3 is 14 residues. CDR3: CASSFGQLTDTQYF. The CDR3 nucleotides are TGCGCCAGCAGCTTCGGACAGCTCACAGATACGCAGTATTTT. The variable domain in full, with the rest retrieved from reference TRBV5-1 and TRBJ2-3, is KAGVTQTPRYLIKTRGQQVTLSCSPISGHRSVSWYQQTPGQGLQFLFEYFSETQRNKGNFPGRFSGRQFSNSRSEMNVSTLELGDSALYLCASSFGQLTDTQYFGPGTRLTVL.

V is TRBV15 and J is TRBJ2-3; D not resolved. Germline values: CDR1 LNHNV, CDR2 YYDKDF (reference sequence). The CDR3 is made up of 19 amino acids. Trimming removed 0 bases at V and 1 base at J, with 20 bases between. The CDR3 DNA follows: TGTGCCACCAGCAGAGATCAGGCTCCCGGCGTTGGAGGCACAGATACGCAGTATTTT. Protein sequence: CATSRDQAPGVGGTDTQYF.

This clone ranks as medium-sized (0.01 to 0.1%). The V and J genes are TRBV7-6 and TRBJ1-1; 8 bases match TRBD1. V shed 7 bases, J shed 2 bases, and the junction held 6 bases outside the gene matches. Germline CDR1 is SGHVS and CDR2 is FNYEAQ. The length of the CDR3 is 14 residues. The CDR3 loop is CASIPDRVNTEAFF. CDR3 coding DNA: TGTGCCAGCATCCCGGACAGGGTTAACACTGAAGCTTTCTTT.

The CDR3 DNA follows: TGTGCCAGCAGTGCCGGGACAGGGGATGAAAAACTGTTTTTT. Translation: CASSAGTGDEKLFF. The V and J genes are TRBV2 and TRBJ1-4; 10 nucleotides align to TRBD1. V lost 4 bases to trimming and J lost 6 bases; unmatched junction nucleotides: 2. The CDR3 has 14 residues. From germline, CDR1 is SNHLY and CDR2 FYNNEI. Drawing the rest from reference TRBV2 and TRBJ1-4, the complete variable domain is EPEVTQTPSHQVTQMGQEVILRCVPISNHLYFYWYRQILGQKVEFLVSFYNNEISEKSEIFDDQFSVERPDGSNFTLKIRSTKLEDSAMYFCASSAGTGDEKLFFGSGTQLSVL.

This chain uses TRBV6-5 with TRBJ2-7; 9 bases line up with TRBD2. This CDR3 is built from 15 residues. CDR1 is MNHEY, CDR2 SVGAGI, per germline. J gave up 6 bases and V 6 bases, and 12 bases lay outside the gene matches. For the CDR3, the DNA is TGTGCCAGCAGAACGGGTGCGGGAGGGCCCGGCGAGCAGTACGTC. Residues: CASRTGAGGPGEQYV.

This chain joins TRBV12-5 and TRBJ1-5, with D hard to call. Germline assignment: CDR1 LGHNT and CDR2 FRNRAP. Trimming took off 2 bases at V and 9 bases at J, with 5 bases between the two ends. The CDR3 loop spans 11 amino acids. CDR3 protein: CASGLTGPQHF. The DNA for the CDR3 is TGTGCTAGTGGTTTGACCGGGCCCCAGCATTTT.

The J gene is TRBJ2-7, the V gene TRBV28, with TRBD1 matching over 9 bases. CDR1 is MDHEN, CDR2 SYDVKM, per germline. The CDR3 length is 16 residues. The V and J ends lost 2 bases and 5 bases, in that order; junction bases with no gene match: 10. The CDR3 DNA reads as TGTGCCAGCAGTTTAAGTCTGGGACAGGGCCCCGACGAGCAGTACTTC. This codes for CASSLSLGQGPDEQYF.

V and J are TRBV6-5 and TRBJ2-3; D assignment may be TRBD1 or TRBD2 (5 bases each). Germline CDR1 reads MNHEY; CDR2 reads SVGAGI. The CDR3 is 14 residues long. V was trimmed by 4 bases and J by 1 base, leaving 9 bases between them. The CDR3 protein is CASSSEGRTDTQYF. DNA of the CDR3: TGTGCCAGCAGTTCAGAGGGGCGCACAGATACGCAGTATTTT.

The chain uses TRBV5-1 and TRBJ2-1; D may be TRBD1 (5 bases). Germline V gene lookup returns CDR1 SGHRS and CDR2 YFSETQ. The ends were cut back, 4 bases at V and 9 bases at J, with 11 bases in the middle. This CDR3 comprises 12 residues. CDR3: CASSPQGLEQFF. In DNA, the CDR3 is TGCGCCAGCAGCCCGCAGGGCCTTGAGCAGTTCTTC.

This clone was observed a handful of times. The chain is built from TRBV12-2 and TRBJ2-7; the table gives TRBD2 as D, unverified against the DNA. TRBV12-2 is described as a pseudogene. The CDR3 sequence is 11 residues long. The CDR3 spells CASRLPFSQYV. CDR3 coding DNA: TGTGCAAGTCGCTTACCCTTTTCGCAGTACGTC.

This sequence joins TRBV14 and TRBJ2-2; 7 nucleotides line up with TRBD1. The CDR3 sequence is 15 residues long. The ends lost 6 bases at V and 5 bases at J; junction bases unmatched: 9. Germline V lookup: CDR1 SGHDN, CDR2 FVKESK. The CDR3 loop is CASRPGGLITGELFF. CDR3 DNA: TGTGCCAGCAGGCCAGGGGGATTGATAACCGGGGAGCTGTTTTTT.

This chain links TRBV5-4 with TRBJ2-3; 7 bases line up with TRBD2. Per germline, CDR1 SGHNT and CDR2 YYREEE (reference sequence). The CDR3 consists of 15 residues. V was pared by 5 bases and J by 0 bases, with 6 bases of the junction left unmatched. DNA of the CDR3: TGTGCCAGCAGACCTAGCGGTACTAGCACAGATACGCAGTATTTT. Translating it yields CASRPSGTSTDTQYF.

The chain recombines TRBV19 with TRBJ1-3, with D perhaps TRBD1 (6 bases). CDR3 size: 16 residues. CDR1 LNHDA and CDR2 SQIVND come from the germline V gene (reference sequence). V shed 2 bases and J shed 2 bases, with 13 bases lying between them. CDR3 protein: CASSIPQGLAGNTIYF. The CDR3 DNA reads TGTGCCAGTAGTATACCCCAGGGGTTGGCTGGAAACACCATATATTTT.

This clone was picked up one time. The chain combines TRBV4-1 with TRBJ1-5; 10 bases map to TRBD1. The CDR3 is 16 amino acids. Germline CDR1 reads MGHRA; CDR2 reads YSYEKL. Trimming removed 8 bases from V and 3 bases from J; junction bases left unmatched: 10. Here the CDR3 DNA reads TGCGCCAGCCCGGGGACAGGGGTGTGGGCCAATCAGCCCCAGCATTTT. Amino acids: CASPGTGVWANQPQHF.

V is TRBV9 and J is TRBJ1-2; D is perhaps TRBD1 (5 bases). Trimming took 0 bases from V and 4 from J, leaving 10 bases between them. The CDR3 is made up of 14 amino acids. CDR1 and CDR2 (germline): SGDLS, YYNGEE. CDR3 sequence (DNA): TGTGCCAGCAGCGTAGGGGGCGCTGGCTATGGCTACACCTTC. Protein product: CASSVGGAGYGYTF.

The chain recombines TRBV28 with TRBJ2-2, with a tentative D call TRBD1 (6 bases). The CDR3 consists of 15 residues. Trimming removed 8 bases from V and 4 bases from J, with 17 bases in between. In germline, CDR1 is MDHEN, CDR2 SYDVKM. The CDR3 nucleotides are TGTGCCAGCGGGGGCCTTCCGGCGGCCACCGGGGAGCTGTTTTTT. This gives the protein CASGGLPAATGELFF.

This chain joins TRBV2 and TRBJ2-7; weak D call: TRBD1 (5 bases). Trimming shortened V by 9 bases and J by 3 bases, and 12 bases separated the two germline ends. Per germline, CDR1 SNHLY and CDR2 FYNNEI. This CDR3 is built from 12 residues. The DNA of the CDR3 is TGTGCCAGTAGCCCGGACATCTACGAGCAGTACGTC. Protein: CASSPDIYEQYV.